The source of this T cell receptor beta chain is a study of cytomegalovirus exposure and HLA in healthy donors. This CDR3 region has 14 residues. Trimming stripped 1 base from V and 8 bases from J, with 12 bases between. In germline, CDR1 is SGHTA, CDR2 FQGNSA. Concerning this clone itself: Its antigen is not known.

The study, taken as a whole, reports: The TCR clusters that emerged in the first cohort tended, a later analysis found, to co-occur in the approximately 120 validation repertoires. In vitro checks showed that three CMV-associated chains really do target CMV antigens. The classifier, whose performance was assessed in both the original and validation cohorts, reportedly diagnosed cytomegalovirus status with high specificity and sensitivity.

Method: immunoSEQ multiplex PCR; TCRdb's copy keeps in-frame clones and lacks some. Of 150,000 to 200,000 clones detected, roughly nine tenths appear once; the ten largest clones hold approximately 5%. Sequencing used PBMCs. The chain uses TRBV7-2 and TRBJ2-1; D not certain. The sequence came from a woman in her thirties in good health and CMV-seronegative. The CDR3 region has the DNA TGTGCCAGCAGCTTAGGACGGAACAGCCATGAGCAGTTCTTC. Its protein is CASSLGRNSHEQFF.